Listed here is a single TCR beta chain. Its antigen is as yet unknown. This sample stems from a study of multiple sclerosis patients with progressive multifocal leukoencephalopathy. Time point given: time of PML onset. Each PCR contained spiked synthetic TR CDR3 controls spanning every V-J pairing. Assay: immunoSEQ multiplex PCR; the TCRdb copy retains only in-frame clones and omits some. Of under 35,000 clones listed, approximately 88% are singletons. Overall study results and limits: In most PML patients, TRB repertoires appeared less diverse by entropy.

Germline V gene lookup returns CDR1 SGHVS and CDR2 FNYEAQ. The CDR3 runs 17 residues. V gave up 1 base and J gave up 7 bases, with 21 bases separating them. The receptor comes from a woman in her forties with progressive multifocal leukoencephalopathy. Sequences were derived from PBMCs, sampled from a patient treated with natalizumab. This chain uses TRBV7-6 with TRBJ2-3; the D call may be TRBD1 or TRBD2 (5 bases each). The DNA of the CDR3 is TGTGCCAGCAGCTTAGGTAGTGGGACCTACGCATCGAATACGCAGTATTTT. Its translation: CASSLGSGTYASNTQYF.